This TCR beta chain was profiled in a study of CD8+ T cells in alopecia areata. Whole-study context: Treated patients swallowed 5 to 10 mg of oral tofacitinib twice daily. Tofacitinib ran 6 to 18 months, followed by 6 months off drug.

Treatment defined: oral pan-JAK inhibitor, 5-10 mg twice daily. Between the trimmed V and J ends, which lost 0 bases and 10 bases, there was a span of 16 bases. CDR1 MNHNY and CDR2 SVGAGI come from the germline V gene (reference sequence). The CDR3 length is 16 residues. RNA was extracted and reverse transcribed into cDNA as the sequencing template. The assay was immunoSEQ multiplex PCR, and TCRdb's table has in-frame clones only and misses some. The sample has about 200,000 clones, less than 45% seen once. Sample: CD4+ T cells sorted from blood, taken at approximately week 31, from a patient treated with tofacitinib. The chain couples TRBV6-6 to TRBJ1-6; maybe TRBD1 (5 bases). This clonotype originated in a human donor with alopecia areata. The CDR3, as DNA: TGTGCCAGCAGTTACTCGAGTCAGGGCGGTCAATCACCCCTCCACTTT. Translation: CASSYSSQGGQSPLHF.